This TCR beta chain was obtained from a study of metastatic and nonmetastatic thyroid tumors. TCRdb reprocessed the PCR reads using MiXCR. The table records about 92,000 clones, 14% to 15% of them present only once. This clone was observed a handful of times. The junction differs from germline at one of its ends, possibly a read error. Until they underwent thyroid surgery, no patient had received any treatment. CDR1 is SGHAT and CDR2 is FQNNGV in the germline V gene. The CDR3 sequence is 16 residues long. The clonotype was recovered from a female donor with papillary thyroid cancer or a benign thyroid nodule (not recorded which). Some clones in this sample may be carry-over from other donors' samples. Sequencing was carried out using blood. This chain uses TRBV11-2 with TRBJ2-7; TRBD2 matches at 10 bases. Here the CDR3 reads CANSLVASGGPYQQYF. As DNA, the CDR3 is TGTGCCAACAGCTTGGTGGCTAGCGGGGGACCCTACCAGCAGTACTTC.